What follows are 6 T cell receptor beta chains derived from one specimen sequenced in a study of cytomegalovirus exposure and HLA in healthy donors. The PCR employed 60 Vbeta primers together with 13 Jbeta primers. The protocol was immunoSEQ multiplex PCR, while the TCRdb copy is restricted to in-frame clones and leaves out a portion. The table lists about 160,000 clones, around 83% of them singletons. Specimen: PBMCs. The receptors shown here come from a girl aged 2-10 years in good health and CMV-seropositive.

The chain couples TRBV9 to TRBJ1-1, with a weak D call TRBD1 (5 bases). Per the germline V gene, CDR1 is SGDLS and CDR2 is YYNGEE. This CDR3 is built from 14 residues. The ends were cut back, 4 bases at V and 4 bases at J, with 14 bases in the middle. The CDR3 spells CASSTRGEVTEAFF. In nucleotides, the CDR3 is TGTGCCAGCAGCACTCGGGGGGAGGTCACTGAAGCTTTCTTT.

The chain employs TRBV9 and TRBJ2-3; D is unresolved. V was pared by 0 bases and J by 4 bases, with 18 bases between. The CDR3 covers 17 residues. The germline V gene has CDR1 SGDLS and CDR2 YYNGEE. The CDR3 DNA follows: TGTGCCAGCAGCGTAGTTCCCCGGCCCGGAAGCGCAGATACGCAGTATTTT. Protein sequence: CASSVVPRPGSADTQYF.

CDR3 DNA sequence: TGTGCCAGCAGCGAGAGCGGACAGGTTGCGAACTACGAGCAGTACTTC. This codes for CASSESGQVANYEQYF. The chain recombines TRBV9 with TRBJ2-7; 7 nucleotides line up with TRBD1. The CDR3 loop spans 16 amino acids. From germline, CDR1 is SGDLS and CDR2 YYNGEE. Trimming took 3 bases from V and 3 from J; bases not matched to a gene: 12.

This chain connects TRBV10-3 to TRBJ2-2; TRBD2 agrees at 9 bases. The trim removed 6 bases at V and 2 bases at J, leaving 7 bases unmatched. The CDR3 extends over 16 amino acids. The germline V gene has CDR1 ENHRY and CDR2 SYGVKD. The CDR3 here is CAIRTPSGTNTGELFF. CDR3 coding DNA: TGTGCCATCAGGACACCTAGCGGGACAAACACCGGGGAGCTGTTTTTT.

This chain links TRBV6-1 with TRBJ2-3, with TRBD2 matching over 11 bases. Germline loops: CDR1 MNHNS, CDR2 SASEGT. The CDR3 extends over 16 amino acids. J lost 1 base, V lost 4 bases, and 4 bases had no gene match. The CDR3 region is CASSVLAGGGTDTQYF. The DNA for the CDR3 is TGTGCCAGCAGTGTCCTAGCGGGAGGCGGCACAGATACGCAGTATTTT.

The rearrangement uses TRBV4-1 and TRBJ1-1; D not certain. CDR3 length equals 13 residues. Germline assignment: CDR1 MGHRA and CDR2 YSYEKL. V was shortened by 6 bases and J by 3 bases, with 11 bases between the two germline ends. As DNA, the CDR3 is TGCGCCAGCAGGGAACGACACCACACTGAAGCTTTCTTT. Translation: CASRERHHTEAFF.